This entry describes one T cell receptor (beta chain). Its antigen is not identified. The table came from immunoSEQ multiplex PCR; TCRdb's copy has only in-frame clones and leaves some out. The sample lists over 15,000 clones, roughly 91% occurring once. This sample was included in a study of T cells in localized non-small cell lung cancer. Overall study results and limits: Longer overall survival was seen with higher T cell density measured in blood. Appearing in adjacent lung were a median roughly 60 of the top 100 tumor clones. Because sequencing included only one region (of the tumor), heterogeneity remains possible. In uninvolved adjacent lung, T cell clonality reached its highest value, exceeding tumor.

The germline V gene encodes CDR1 SGHAT and CDR2 FQNNGV. V shed 4 bases, J shed 1 base, and the junction held 3 bases outside the gene matches. The CDR3 consists of 15 residues. Sequences were derived from peripheral blood, sampled before any cancer treatment. The genes are TRBV11-2 and TRBJ2-2, with 7 bases that match TRBD1. The TCR was taken from an older male donor with stage II squamous cell lung carcinoma. CDR3 sequence (DNA): TGTGCCAGCAGCTCTTGGACAGGGAACACCGGGGAGCTGTTTTTT. This gives the protein CASSSWTGNTGELFF.